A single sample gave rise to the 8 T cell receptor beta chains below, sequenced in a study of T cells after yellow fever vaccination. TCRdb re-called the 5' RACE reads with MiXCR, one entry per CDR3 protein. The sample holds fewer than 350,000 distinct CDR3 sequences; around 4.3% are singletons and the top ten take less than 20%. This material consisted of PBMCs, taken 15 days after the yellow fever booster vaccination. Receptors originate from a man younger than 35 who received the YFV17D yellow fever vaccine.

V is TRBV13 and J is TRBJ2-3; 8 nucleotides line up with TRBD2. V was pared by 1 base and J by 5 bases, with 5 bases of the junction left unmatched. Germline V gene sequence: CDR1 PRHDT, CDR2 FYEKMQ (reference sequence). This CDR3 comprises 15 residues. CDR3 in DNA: TGTGCCAGCAGCTTAGCGGGGGGGCAGAGAGATACGCAGTATTTT. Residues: CASSLAGGQRDTQYF.

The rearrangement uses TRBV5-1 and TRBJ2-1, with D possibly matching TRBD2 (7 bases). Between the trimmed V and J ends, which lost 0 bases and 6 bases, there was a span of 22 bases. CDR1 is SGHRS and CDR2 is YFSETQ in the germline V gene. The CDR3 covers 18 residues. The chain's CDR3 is CASSLGFSTAGGLNEQFF. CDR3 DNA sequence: TGCGCCAGCAGCTTGGGGTTCTCCACGGCCGGGGGGCTCAATGAGCAGTTCTTC.

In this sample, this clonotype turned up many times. The CDR3 nucleotides are TGTGCTAGTAATTTGGAGGGGTCACCCCTCCACTTT. It encodes CASNLEGSPLHF. The V and J genes are TRBV12-5 and TRBJ1-6; perhaps TRBD1 as D (5 bases). Germline CDR1 LGHNT, CDR2 FRNRAP. The CDR3 totals 12 residues. The V end lost 8 bases, the J end lost 10 bases, and 12 bases lay between the germline ends.

The CDR3 spells CASSLRAAGAGTEAFF. CDR3 DNA: TGTGCCAGCAGCTTAAGGGCCGCGGGCGCTGGAACTGAAGCTTTCTTT. The V call is TRBV7-3, the J call TRBJ1-1; the D is unclear. The CDR3 covers 16 residues. Between the trimmed V and J ends, which lost 1 base and 5 bases, there was a span of 17 bases. Germline CDR1 and CDR2: SGHTA and FQGTGA.

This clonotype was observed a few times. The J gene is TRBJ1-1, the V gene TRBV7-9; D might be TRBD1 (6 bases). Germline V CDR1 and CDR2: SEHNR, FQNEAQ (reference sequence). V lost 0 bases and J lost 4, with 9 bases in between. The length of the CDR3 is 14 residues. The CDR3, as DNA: TGTGCCAGCAGCTTAGCTATAGGGGGCACTGAAGCTTTCTTT. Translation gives CASSLAIGGTEAFF.

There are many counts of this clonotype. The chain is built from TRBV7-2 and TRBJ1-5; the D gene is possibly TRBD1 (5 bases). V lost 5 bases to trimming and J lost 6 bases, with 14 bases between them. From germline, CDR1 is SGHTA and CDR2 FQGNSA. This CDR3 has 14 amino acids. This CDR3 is CASSPGLGAQPQHF. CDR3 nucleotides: TGTGCCAGCAGCCCGGGACTTGGGGCTCAGCCCCAGCATTTT.

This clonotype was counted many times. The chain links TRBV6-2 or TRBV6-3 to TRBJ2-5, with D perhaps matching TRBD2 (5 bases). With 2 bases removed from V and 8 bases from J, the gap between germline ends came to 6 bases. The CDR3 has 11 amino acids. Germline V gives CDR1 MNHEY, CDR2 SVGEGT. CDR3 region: CASSYEGTQYF. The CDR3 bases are TGTGCCAGCAGTTACGAGGGTACCCAGTACTTC.

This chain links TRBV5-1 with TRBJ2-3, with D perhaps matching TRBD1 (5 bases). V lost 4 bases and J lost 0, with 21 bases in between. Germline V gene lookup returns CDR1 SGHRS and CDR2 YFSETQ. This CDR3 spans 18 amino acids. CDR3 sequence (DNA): TGCGCCAGCAGCAAGGATTCCCGACAGCCTCATAGCACAGATACGCAGTATTTT. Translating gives CASSKDSRQPHSTDTQYF.